A single sample is the source of the 20 T cell receptor beta chains below, sequenced in a study of blood T cells in healthy people across ages. Next came a second PCR, run for about 7 to 12 cycles, which used a sample-barcoded 5' primer along with a J-beta primer mix. TCRdb re-called the 5' RACE reads with MiXCR, one entry per CDR3 protein. The sample records fewer than 2 million distinct CDR3 sequences, around 42% being singletons. Sequenced: blood. These TCRs come from a human donor in good health.

This chain uses TRBV7-2 with TRBJ2-7; D remains ambiguous. This CDR3 is built from 13 residues. Germline CDR1 SGHTA, CDR2 FQGNSA. Between the trimmed V and J ends, which lost 4 bases and 3 bases, there was a span of 10 bases. The CDR3 here is CASSSRPIYEQYF. CDR3 bases: TGTGCCAGCAGCTCAAGACCGATCTACGAGCAGTACTTC.

This clonotype was counted between two and nine times. The genes are TRBV20-1 and TRBJ2-5; TRBD2 aligns across 11 bases. The ends lost 6 bases at V and 4 bases at J; junction bases unmatched: 7. From germline, CDR1 is DFQATT and CDR2 SNEGSKA (reference sequence). This CDR3 is 14 amino acids long. The CDR3 loop is CSAPRLAGIETQYF. CDR3 DNA sequence: TGCAGTGCCCCTAGACTAGCGGGGATAGAGACCCAGTACTTC.

The genes are TRBV29-1 and TRBJ2-2; no firm D call. Germline CDR1 SQVTM, CDR2 ANQGSEA. This CDR3 has 12 amino acids. The V end lost 7 bases, the J end lost 3 bases, and 9 bases lay between the germline ends. The DNA for the CDR3 is TGCAGCGCCGATCCTCACACCGGGGAGCTGTTTTTT. It encodes CSADPHTGELFF.

The chain recombines TRBV7-2 with TRBJ1-6; D unclear. Germline CDR1 and CDR2: SGHTA and FQGNSA. Trimming shortened V by 5 bases and J by 6 bases, and 8 bases separated the two germline ends. The CDR3 consists of 13 residues. This CDR3 is CASSLRSNSPLHF. DNA of the CDR3: TGTGCCAGCAGCCTACGGAGTAATTCACCCCTCCACTTT. Full variable domain (outside the CDR3, taken from reference TRBV7-2 and TRBJ1-6): GAGVSQSPSNKVTEKGKDVELRCDPISGHTALYWYRQSLGQGLEFLIYFQGNSAPDKSGLPSDRFSAERTGGSVSTLTIQRTQQEDSAVYLCASSLRSNSPLHFGNGTRLTVT.

This sequence joins TRBV20-1 and TRBJ1-2; 7 nucleotides line up with TRBD1. This CDR3 is built from 14 residues. Germline CDR1 and CDR2: DFQATT and SNEGSKA (reference sequence). J lost 1 base, V lost 2 bases, and 4 bases had no gene match. The CDR3 sequence is CSARNQGGNYGYTF. The CDR3 DNA reads TGCAGTGCTAGAAATCAGGGGGGTAACTATGGCTACACCTTC.

Remarks on this clonotype: This clone may be a read error of a much larger clone one base away. The gene calls are TRBV20-1 and TRBJ2-5, with 14 bases lining up with TRBD2. The CDR3 covers 17 residues. J was trimmed by 8 bases and V by 4 bases; bases with no gene match: 15. Germline V gives CDR1 DFQATT, CDR2 SNEGSKA (reference sequence). The CDR3 loop is CSATPGLAGVGGDTQYF. DNA for the CDR3: TGCAGTGCTACACCGGGACTAGCGGGGGTAGGAGGGGACACCCAGTACTTC.

The chain employs TRBV12-3 or TRBV12-4 and TRBJ2-4; D may be TRBD1 (5 bases). The assigned J gene may be wrong: the sequence end matches TRBJ2-7 better. The CDR3 is 14 residues long. The CDR3 nucleotides read TGTGCCAGCAGGATATTTGGGGCGGTCTACGAGCAGTACTTC. This translates into CASRIFGAVYEQYF.

This chain uses TRBV18 with TRBJ2-7, with 11 bases that match TRBD2. The CDR3 covers 16 residues. Trimming took 5 bases from V and 1 from J; bases not matched to a gene: 7. Germline CDR1 KGHSH, CDR2 LQKENI. This CDR3 reads CASSSLLAGVSYEQYF. The CDR3 DNA sequence: TGTGCCAGCTCATCTTTACTAGCGGGGGTGTCCTACGAGCAGTACTTC.

V is TRBV28 and J is TRBJ2-1; D remains unclear. The V gene lost 4 bases and the J gene lost 7 bases, with 5 bases spanning the gap. The CDR3 spans 11 residues. The germline CDR1 and CDR2 sequences are MDHEN and SYDVKM. CDR3 sequence reads: CASSWLNEQFF. The CDR3 nucleotides read TGTGCCAGCAGTTGGCTGAATGAGCAGTTCTTC.

Only one count was recorded for this clonotype. The chain employs TRBV5-4 and TRBJ2-3; weak D call: TRBD2 (6 bases). The CDR3 runs 14 residues. Trimming left V 10 bases short and J 4 bases short, with 19 bases between. CDR1 SGHNT and CDR2 YYREEE come from the germline V gene (reference sequence). CDR3 residues: CALGGLAGPDTQYF. The DNA of the CDR3 is TGTGCCCTCGGAGGGCTAGCCGGGCCAGATACGCAGTATTTT.

The chain has TRBV12-3 or TRBV12-4 and TRBJ2-4; TRBD1 matches at 7 bases. The J call may be wrong; the DNA end is better matched by TRBJ2-7. The CDR3 runs 14 residues. The CDR3 nucleotides read TGTGCCAGCAGTCAGACAGGGCTAGAGTACGAGCAGTACTTC. It yields the protein CASSQTGLEYEQYF.

This clonotype was found a few times. The rearrangement uses TRBV6-2 or TRBV6-3 and TRBJ1-1; no clear D gene. CDR1 MNHEY and CDR2 SVGEGT come from the germline V gene. The V gene lost 5 bases and the J gene lost 3 bases, with 10 bases spanning the gap. The CDR3 has 13 amino acids. The CDR3 protein is CASSDRQDTEAFF. DNA for the CDR3: TGTGCCAGCAGTGACCGACAAGACACTGAAGCTTTCTTT.

The chain has TRBV6-2 or TRBV6-3 and TRBJ2-4, with D unclear. Matching the DNA end better, TRBJ2-7 makes the J call doubtful. This CDR3 region has 11 residues. In germline, CDR1 is MNHEY, CDR2 SVGEGT. CDR3 amino acids: CASSYSFEQYF. The CDR3 nucleotides are TGTGCCAGCAGTTACTCTTTCGAGCAGTACTTC.

This clonotype came up many times. The rearrangement uses TRBV7-2 and TRBJ2-5; D ambiguous. The V gene's germline CDR1 is SGHTA and CDR2 FQGNSA. The CDR3 consists of 13 residues. The V end lost 1 base, the J end lost 4 bases, and 7 bases lay between the germline ends. The DNA for the CDR3 is TGTGCCAGCAGCTTAGAAACGGGAGAGACCCAGTACTTC. Translation: CASSLETGETQYF. Using reference TRBV7-2 and TRBJ2-5 for the parts outside the CDR3, the full variable domain is GAGVSQSPSNKVTEKGKDVELRCDPISGHTALYWYRQSLGQGLEFLIYFQGNSAPDKSGLPSDRFSAERTGGSVSTLTIQRTQQEDSAVYLCASSLETGETQYFGPGTRLLVL.

The gene calls are TRBV3-1 and TRBJ1-2, with a tentative D call TRBD1 (5 bases). Trimming shortened V by 1 base and J by 8 bases, and 11 bases separated the two germline ends. The CDR3 runs to 13 residues. The germline V gene encodes CDR1 LGHDT and CDR2 YNNKEL (reference sequence). CDR3 DNA: TGTGCCAGCAGCCAAGCAAGGGGCGGCGGCTACACCTTC. This encodes CASSQARGGGYTF.

The genes are TRBV7-9 and TRBJ1-5; 9 nucleotides agree with TRBD1. CDR1 and CDR2 from the germline V gene are SEHNR and FQNEAQ (reference sequence). V lost 2 bases to trimming and J lost 6 bases; unmatched junction nucleotides: 8. The CDR3 consists of 16 residues. CDR3 sequence: CASSLTGGEVGQPQHF. CDR3 in DNA: TGTGCCAGCAGCTTAACAGGGGGCGAGGTCGGTCAGCCCCAGCATTTT.

This chain joins TRBV7-2 and TRBJ2-3; the match to TRBD2 covers 9 bases. The junction had 6 bases not matched to a gene; V was cut back by 8 bases and J by 3 bases. The germline gives CDR1 SGHTA, CDR2 FQGNSA. This CDR3 region has 14 residues. This CDR3 is CASESGGLTDTQYF. CDR3 in DNA: TGTGCCAGCGAAAGCGGGGGGCTAACAGATACGCAGTATTTT.

As for this clonotype: This may be a read error, as it is one base from a much larger clone. The genes are TRBV28 and TRBJ1-1; 7 nucleotides line up with TRBD1. The CDR3 contains 15 residues. Germline CDR1 and CDR2: MDHEN and SYDVKM. CDR3 coding DNA: TGTGCCAGCAGTCCCCTAGACAGGGCAAGAACTGGAGCTTTCTTT. This translates into CASSPLDRARTGAFF.

This chain links TRBV25-1 with TRBJ1-2, with 8 bases aligning to TRBD1. Losses at the gene ends were 2 bases for V and 4 bases for J; bases not matched to a gene: 9. The CDR3 spans 16 residues. CDR1 and CDR2 from the germline V gene are MGHDK and SYGVNS. The CDR3 DNA is TGTGCCAGCAGTGAAGGTGGGACAGGCCTATTCTATGGCTACACCTTC. This translates into CASSEGGTGLFYGYTF.

This clonotype has only a few counts. V usage is TRBV12-3 or TRBV12-4 and J usage is TRBJ2-5; D uncertain. The CDR3 extends over 13 amino acids. V was trimmed by 7 bases and J by 3 bases, leaving 12 bases between them. The CDR3 loop reads CASNRKIEETQYF. The CDR3 region has the DNA TGTGCCAGCAACCGTAAGATAGAAGAGACCCAGTACTTC.